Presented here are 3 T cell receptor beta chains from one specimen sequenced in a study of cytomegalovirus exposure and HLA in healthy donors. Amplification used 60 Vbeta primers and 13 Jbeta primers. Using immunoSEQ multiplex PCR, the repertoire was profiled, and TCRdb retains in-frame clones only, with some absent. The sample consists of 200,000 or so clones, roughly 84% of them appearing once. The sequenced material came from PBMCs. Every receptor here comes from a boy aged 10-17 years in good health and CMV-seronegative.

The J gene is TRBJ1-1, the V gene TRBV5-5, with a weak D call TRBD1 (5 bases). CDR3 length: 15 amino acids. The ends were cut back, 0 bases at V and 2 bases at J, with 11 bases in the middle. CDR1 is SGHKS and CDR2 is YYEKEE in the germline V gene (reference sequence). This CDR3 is CASSLGWGINTEAFF. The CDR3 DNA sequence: TGTGCCAGCAGCTTGGGTTGGGGCATCAACACTGAAGCTTTCTTT.

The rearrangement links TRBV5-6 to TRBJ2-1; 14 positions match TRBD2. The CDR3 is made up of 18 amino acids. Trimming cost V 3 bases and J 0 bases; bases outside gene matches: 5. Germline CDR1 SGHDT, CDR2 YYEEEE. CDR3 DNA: TGTGCCAGCAGCTGGGGACTAGCGGGAGTCAACTCCTACAATGAGCAGTTCTTC. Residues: CASSWGLAGVNSYNEQFF.

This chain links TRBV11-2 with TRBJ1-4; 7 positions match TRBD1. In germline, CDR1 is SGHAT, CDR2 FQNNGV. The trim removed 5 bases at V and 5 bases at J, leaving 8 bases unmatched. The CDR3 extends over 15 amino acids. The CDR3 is CASSPPSRGNEKLFF. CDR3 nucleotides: TGTGCCAGCAGCCCTCCGAGCAGGGGGAATGAAAAACTGTTTTTT.